This T cell receptor beta chain was captured by sequencing in a study of STAT5B mutations in CD4+ large granular lymphocyte leukemia. Study findings and constraints: No patients shared main leukemic clonotypes, though 25% to 30% appeared at low frequency elsewhere.

Healthy controls were blood donor buffy coats. Points on this clone: Its antigen is undetermined.

The table came from immunoSEQ multiplex PCR; TCRdb's copy has only in-frame clones and leaves some out. The data hold around 30,000 clones, with under 80% observed a single time. This sequence originates from a human donor in good health. Sequencing used CD4+ T cells from blood buffy coats.

As DNA, the CDR3 is TGTGCCAGCAGCTTAGCGGAGGGCTACGAGCAGTACTTC. Protein sequence: CASSLAEGYEQYF. The J gene is TRBJ2-7, the V gene TRBV7-8; D might be TRBD2 (6 bases). Trimming removed 0 bases at V and 3 bases at J, with 6 bases between. The CDR3 extends over 13 amino acids. From germline, CDR1 is SGHVS and CDR2 FQNEAQ. The entire variable domain, with the rest obtained from reference TRBV7-8 and TRBJ2-7, is as follows: GAGVSQSPRYKVAKRGQDVALRCDPISGHVSLFWYQQALGQGPEFLTYFQNEAQLDKSGLPSDRFFAERPEGSVSTLKIQRTQQEDSAVYLCASSLAEGYEQYFGPGTRLTVT.